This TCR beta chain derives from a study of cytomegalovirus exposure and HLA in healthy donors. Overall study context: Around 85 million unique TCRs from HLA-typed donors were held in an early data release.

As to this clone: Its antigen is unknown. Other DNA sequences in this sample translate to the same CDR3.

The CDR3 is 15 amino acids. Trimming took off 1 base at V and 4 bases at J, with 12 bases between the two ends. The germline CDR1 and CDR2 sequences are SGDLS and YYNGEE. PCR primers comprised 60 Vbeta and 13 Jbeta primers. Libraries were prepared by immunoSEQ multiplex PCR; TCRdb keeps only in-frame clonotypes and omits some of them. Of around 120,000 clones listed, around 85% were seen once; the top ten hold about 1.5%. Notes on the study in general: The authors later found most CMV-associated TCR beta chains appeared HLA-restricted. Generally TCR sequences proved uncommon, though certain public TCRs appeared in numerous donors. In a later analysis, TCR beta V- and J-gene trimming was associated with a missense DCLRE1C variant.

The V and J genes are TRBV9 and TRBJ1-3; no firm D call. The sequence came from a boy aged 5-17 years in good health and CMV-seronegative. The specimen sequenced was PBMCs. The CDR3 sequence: CASSVSGVSGNTIYF. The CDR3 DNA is TGTGCCAGCAGCGTATCCGGGGTTAGCGGAAACACCATATATTTT.